Presented here are 3 T cell receptor beta chains from one specimen sequenced in a study of blood T cell repertoires in COVID-19. Profiling relied on immunoSEQ multiplex PCR, and the TCRdb table lists in-frame clones only, not all of them. This sample yields 300,000 or so clones, of which about 90% are seen a single time; 3.5% to 4.5% belongs to the top ten. The sample consisted of peripheral blood. The receptors were gathered from a middle-aged woman with acute or convalescent COVID-19.

This clone appeared once. The gene calls are TRBV12-2 and TRBJ2-7; the table's D call of TRBD1 was not tested on the DNA. TRBV12-2 is an annotated pseudogene. The CDR3 is made up of 18 amino acids. The CDR3 DNA follows: TGTGCAAGTCGCTTAGGGTTGCGACAGGGTGTTAGCTCCTACGAGCAGTACGTC. This translates into CASRLGLRQGVSSYEQYV.

A single count supports this clone. The V gene is TRBV10-3, the J gene TRBJ2-3; 7 positions agree with TRBD2. CDR3 size: 15 residues. Losses at the gene ends were 4 bases for V and 5 bases for J; bases not matched to a gene: 9. In germline, CDR1 is ENHRY, CDR2 SYGVKD. The CDR3, as DNA: TGTGCCATCAGTGGTAGACTAGCTATGAGAGATACGCAGTATTTT. This gives the protein CAISGRLAMRDTQYF.

This clone is a singleton in its sample. This chain links TRBV15 with TRBJ2-7; 8 nucleotides agree with TRBD1. V lost 3 bases and J lost 3; bases outside the gene matches: 4. The length of the CDR3 is 14 residues. CDR1 is LNHNV and CDR2 is YYDKDF in the germline V gene (reference sequence). This CDR3 is CATSRGTGRYEQYV. The DNA for the CDR3 is TGTGCCACCAGCAGGGGGACAGGCCGCTACGAGCAGTACGTC.